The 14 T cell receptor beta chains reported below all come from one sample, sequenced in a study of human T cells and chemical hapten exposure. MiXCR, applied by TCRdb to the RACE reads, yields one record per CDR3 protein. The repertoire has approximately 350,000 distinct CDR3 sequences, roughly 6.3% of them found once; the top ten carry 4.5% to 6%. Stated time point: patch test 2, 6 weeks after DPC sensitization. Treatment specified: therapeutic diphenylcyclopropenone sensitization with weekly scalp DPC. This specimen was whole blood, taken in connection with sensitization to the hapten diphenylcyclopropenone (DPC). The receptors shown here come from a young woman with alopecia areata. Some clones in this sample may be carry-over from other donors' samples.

The CDR3 loop reads CSARFLASGEQYF. CDR3 DNA: TGCAGTGCTAGATTCCTCGCTAGCGGCGAGCAGTACTTC. V and J are TRBV20-1 and TRBJ2-7; 7 nucleotides align to TRBD2. The CDR3 length is 13 residues. V lost 2 bases to trimming and J lost 6 bases; unmatched junction nucleotides: 7. Germline CDR1 is DFQATT and CDR2 is SNEGSKA (reference sequence).

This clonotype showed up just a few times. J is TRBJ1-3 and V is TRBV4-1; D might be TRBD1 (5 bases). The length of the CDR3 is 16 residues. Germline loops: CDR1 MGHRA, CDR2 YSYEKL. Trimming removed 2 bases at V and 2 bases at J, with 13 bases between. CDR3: CASSQQQVSTGNTIYF. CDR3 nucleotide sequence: TGCGCCAGCAGCCAACAACAGGTATCAACTGGAAACACCATATATTTT.

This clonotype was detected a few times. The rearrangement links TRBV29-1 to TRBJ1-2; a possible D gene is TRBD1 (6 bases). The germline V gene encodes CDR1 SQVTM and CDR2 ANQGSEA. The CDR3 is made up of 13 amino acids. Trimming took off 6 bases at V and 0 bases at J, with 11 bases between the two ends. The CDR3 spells CSVGGAANYGYTF. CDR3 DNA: TGCAGCGTGGGGGGGGCGGCTAACTATGGCTACACCTTC.

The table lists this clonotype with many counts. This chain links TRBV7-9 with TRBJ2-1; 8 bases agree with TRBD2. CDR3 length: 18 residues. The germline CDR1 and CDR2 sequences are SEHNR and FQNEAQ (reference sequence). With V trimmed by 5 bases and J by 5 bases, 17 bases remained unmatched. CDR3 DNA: TGTGCCAGCAGCCGCTGGGGGGCCGCGGGGGGCCCGGACAATGAGCAGTTCTTC. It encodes CASSRWGAAGGPDNEQFF.

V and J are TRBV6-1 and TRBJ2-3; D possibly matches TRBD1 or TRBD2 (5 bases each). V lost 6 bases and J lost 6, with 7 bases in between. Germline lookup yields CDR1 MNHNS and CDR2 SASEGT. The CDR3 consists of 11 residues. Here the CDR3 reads CASRWGDTQYF. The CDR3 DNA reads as TGTGCCAGCAGATGGGGGGATACGCAGTATTTT.

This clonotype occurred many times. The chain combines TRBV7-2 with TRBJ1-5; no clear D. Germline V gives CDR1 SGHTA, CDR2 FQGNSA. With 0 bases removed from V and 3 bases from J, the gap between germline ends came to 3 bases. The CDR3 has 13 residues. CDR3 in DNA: TGTGCCAGCAGCTTAGCCTACAATCAGCCCCAGCATTTT. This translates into CASSLAYNQPQHF.

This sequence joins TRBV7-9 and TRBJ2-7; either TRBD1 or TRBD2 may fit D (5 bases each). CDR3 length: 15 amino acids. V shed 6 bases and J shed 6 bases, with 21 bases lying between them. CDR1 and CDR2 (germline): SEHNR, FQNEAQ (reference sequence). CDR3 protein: CASSIGTTYASEQYF. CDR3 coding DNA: TGTGCCAGCAGTATAGGGACGACCTACGCGAGCGAGCAGTACTTC.

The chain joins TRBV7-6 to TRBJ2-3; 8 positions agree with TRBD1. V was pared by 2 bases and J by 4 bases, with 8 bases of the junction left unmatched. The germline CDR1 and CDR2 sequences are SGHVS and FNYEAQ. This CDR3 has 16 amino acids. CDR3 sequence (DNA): TGTGCCAGCAGCTTAAATGGCAGGGGGCAAGCAGATACGCAGTATTTT. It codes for CASSLNGRGQADTQYF.

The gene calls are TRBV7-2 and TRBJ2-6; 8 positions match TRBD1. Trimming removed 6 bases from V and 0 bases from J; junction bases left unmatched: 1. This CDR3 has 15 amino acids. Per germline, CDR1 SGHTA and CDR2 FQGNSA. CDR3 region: CASSTGGSGANVLTF. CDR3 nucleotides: TGTGCCAGCAGTACAGGGGGCTCTGGGGCCAACGTCCTGACTTTC.

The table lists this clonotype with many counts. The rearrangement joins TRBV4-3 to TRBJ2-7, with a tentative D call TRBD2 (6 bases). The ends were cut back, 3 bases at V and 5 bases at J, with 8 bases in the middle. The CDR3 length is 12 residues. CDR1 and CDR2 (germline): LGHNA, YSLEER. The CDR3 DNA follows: TGCGCCAGCAGCCAGGGGAGGAACGAGCAGTACTTC. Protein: CASSQGRNEQYF.

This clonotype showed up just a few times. CDR3 residues: CASSSGGLAGADTQYF. The DNA of the CDR3 is TGTGCCAGCAGCTCCGGGGGACTAGCGGGGGCAGATACGCAGTATTTT. This chain joins TRBV7-2 and TRBJ2-3, with 14 bases identical to TRBD2. This CDR3 comprises 16 residues. CDR1 and CDR2 from the germline V gene are SGHTA and FQGNSA. Trimming took 4 bases from V and 4 from J; bases not matched to a gene: 4.

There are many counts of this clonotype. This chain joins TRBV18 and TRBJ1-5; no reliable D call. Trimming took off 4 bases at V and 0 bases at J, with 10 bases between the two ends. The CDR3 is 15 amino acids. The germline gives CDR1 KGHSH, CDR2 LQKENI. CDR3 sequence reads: CASSLFRDSNQPQHF. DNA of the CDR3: TGTGCCAGCTCACTATTCAGAGATAGCAATCAGCCCCAGCATTTT.

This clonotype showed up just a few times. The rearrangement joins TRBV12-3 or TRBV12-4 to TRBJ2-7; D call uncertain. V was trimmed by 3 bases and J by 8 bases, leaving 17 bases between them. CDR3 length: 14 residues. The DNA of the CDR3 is TGTGCCAGCAGTTTGACACCCCTACTACTCAAGCAGTACTTC. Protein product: CASSLTPLLLKQYF.

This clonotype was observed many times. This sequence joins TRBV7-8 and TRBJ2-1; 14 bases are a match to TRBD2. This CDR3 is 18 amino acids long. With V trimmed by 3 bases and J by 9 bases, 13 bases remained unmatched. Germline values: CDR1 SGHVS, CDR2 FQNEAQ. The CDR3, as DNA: TGTGCCAGCAGCTTCCTTAGCCCCGGGACTAGCGGGGGAAGTGAGCAGTTCTTC. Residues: CASSFLSPGTSGGSEQFF.